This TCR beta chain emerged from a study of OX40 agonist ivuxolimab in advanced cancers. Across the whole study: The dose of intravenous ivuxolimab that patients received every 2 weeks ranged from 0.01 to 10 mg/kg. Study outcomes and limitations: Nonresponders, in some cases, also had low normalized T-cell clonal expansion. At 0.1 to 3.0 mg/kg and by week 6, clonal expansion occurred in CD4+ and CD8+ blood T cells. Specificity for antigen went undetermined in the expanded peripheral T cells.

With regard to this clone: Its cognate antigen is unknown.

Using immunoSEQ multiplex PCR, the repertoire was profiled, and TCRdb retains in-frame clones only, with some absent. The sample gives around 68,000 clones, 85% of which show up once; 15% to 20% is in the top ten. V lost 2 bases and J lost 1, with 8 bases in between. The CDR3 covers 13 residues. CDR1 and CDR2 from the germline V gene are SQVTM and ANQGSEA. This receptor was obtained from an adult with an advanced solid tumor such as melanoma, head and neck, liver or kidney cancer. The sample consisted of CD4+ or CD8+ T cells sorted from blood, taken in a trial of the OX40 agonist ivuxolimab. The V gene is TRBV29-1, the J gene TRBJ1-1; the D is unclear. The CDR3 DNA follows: TGCAGCGTTGAACGGGGATGGAACACTGAAGCTTTCTTT. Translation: CSVERGWNTEAFF.